Presented here are 29 T cell receptor beta chains from one specimen sequenced in a study of blood T cells in healthy people across ages. Together with a sample-barcoded 5' primer, a J-beta primer mix was included in a second PCR lasting roughly 6 to 12 cycles. MiXCR was run by TCRdb on the 5' RACE reads, yielding one entry per CDR3 protein. The data hold roughly 2 million distinct CDR3 sequences, with roughly 50% observed a single time. Sequencing was performed on blood. Receptors originate from a woman aged 40 to 50 in good health.

The rearrangement joins TRBV29-1 to TRBJ1-2; no clear D gene. Germline V gives CDR1 SQVTM, CDR2 ANQGSEA. The CDR3 runs 14 residues. V was clipped by 0 bases and J by 5 bases, with 13 bases between them. CDR3 nucleotide sequence: TGCAGCGTTGAAGATCTGGGCTTGGAGTATGGCTACACCTTC. Translation gives CSVEDLGLEYGYTF.

This sequence joins TRBV5-1 and TRBJ2-5, with D unresolved. The CDR3 spans 15 residues. The germline V and J ends were trimmed by 2 bases and 5 bases, with 16 bases remaining between them. Germline V gene sequence: CDR1 SGHRS, CDR2 YFSETQ. CDR3 sequence reads: CASSFRSGVGETQYF. The CDR3 DNA reads as TGCGCCAGCAGCTTTAGGTCTGGGGTTGGGGAGACCCAGTACTTC.

This clonotype has just a few counts. The rearrangement links TRBV6-2 or TRBV6-3 to TRBJ2-4; 12 bases line up with TRBD2. V gave up 6 bases and J gave up 0 bases; unmatched junction bases: 9. This CDR3 comprises 18 residues. Germline V gives CDR1 MNHEY, CDR2 SVGEGT. The CDR3 sequence is CASSILAGGSLAKNIQYF. DNA of the CDR3: TGTGCCAGCAGCATACTAGCGGGGGGCAGCTTAGCCAAAAACATTCAGTACTTC.

The rearrangement uses TRBV20-1 and TRBJ2-3; 12 bases are a match to TRBD2. This CDR3 has 15 amino acids. From germline, CDR1 is DFQATT and CDR2 SNEGSKA (reference sequence). DNA for the CDR3: TGCAGCACGACTAGCGGGGGTTCTATCACAGATACGCAGTATTTT. Amino acid sequence: CSTTSGGSITDTQYF.

The table lists this clonotype with a few counts. The chain links TRBV27 to TRBJ2-5; D perhaps matches TRBD1 (5 bases). The CDR3 contains 14 residues. From germline, CDR1 is MNHEY and CDR2 SMNVEV (reference sequence). The germline V and J ends were trimmed by 8 bases and 0 bases, with 13 bases remaining between them. Here the CDR3 DNA reads TGTGCCAGCCGTCCCTGGGGCAACCAAGAGACCCAGTACTTC. Encoded protein: CASRPWGNQETQYF.

This clonotype was seen a handful of times. The rearrangement uses TRBV5-1 and TRBJ2-5; 7 positions match TRBD1. Germline V CDR1 and CDR2: SGHRS, YFSETQ. The CDR3 loop spans 14 amino acids. Trimming took 2 bases from V and 5 from J; bases not matched to a gene: 6. CDR3 in amino acids: CASSLMDRRETQYF. The CDR3 nucleotides read TGCGCCAGCAGCTTAATGGACAGGAGGGAGACCCAGTACTTC. The full variable domain, completed using reference TRBV5-1 and TRBJ2-5, is KAGVTQTPRYLIKTRGQQVTLSCSPISGHRSVSWYQQTPGQGLQFLFEYFSETQRNKGNFPGRFSGRQFSNSRSEMNVSTLELGDSALYLCASSLMDRRETQYFGPGTRLLVL.

This clonotype came up once. V is TRBV12-3 or TRBV12-4 and J is TRBJ1-5; perhaps TRBD1 as D (6 bases). The CDR3 contains 15 residues. V lost 5 bases and J 5 bases, leaving 16 bases between the germline ends. The CDR3 nucleotides are TGTGCCAGCAGTCCAAACCGGGACACGGATCAGCCCCAGCATTTT. Protein: CASSPNRDTDQPQHF.

This clonotype was observed a single time. The gene calls are TRBV20-1 and TRBJ2-1; 12 bases are a match to TRBD2. The junction had 6 bases not matched to a gene; V was cut back by 1 base and J by 8 bases. The CDR3 loop spans 15 amino acids. CDR1 and CDR2 from the germline V gene are DFQATT and SNEGSKA (reference sequence). The CDR3, as DNA: TGCAGTGCTAGAGGCCTAGCGGGGGGGATGGATGAGCAGTTCTTC. It specifies CSARGLAGGMDEQFF.

The chain carries TRBV4-3 and TRBJ1-4; maybe TRBD1 (5 bases). The germline V gene encodes CDR1 LGHNA and CDR2 YSLEER. CDR3 length: 17 amino acids. Trimming removed 0 bases at V and 4 bases at J, with 15 bases between. The CDR3 loop reads CASSQDDQGPYNEKLFF. The CDR3 bases are TGCGCCAGCAGCCAAGATGATCAGGGCCCCTATAATGAAAAACTGTTTTTT.

There are a few counts of this clonotype. This rearrangement joins TRBV18 to TRBJ2-7; 7 bases map to TRBD1. The J call is doubtful: the DNA matches TRBJ2-5 better. The CDR3 extends over 14 amino acids. CDR1 is KGHSH, CDR2 LQKENI, per germline. Here the CDR3 reads CASSPGDRTETQYF. DNA of the CDR3: TGTGCCAGCTCACCCGGGGACAGAACGGAGACCCAGTACTTC.

This chain uses TRBV4-3 with TRBJ1-4, with D uncertain. Germline CDR1 and CDR2: LGHNA and YSLEER. The CDR3 is 16 amino acids. V was cut by 4 bases and J by 8 bases, with 20 bases left in between. The CDR3 DNA reads as TGCGCCAGCAGCCCCGGAGGTGAGGGAACGGAAGAAAAACTGTTTTTT. This sequence encodes CASSPGGEGTEEKLFF.

The chain is built from TRBV20-1 and TRBJ2-5; D ambiguous. The J call is uncertain, as TRBJ2-7 better fits the DNA end. CDR3 length: 12 amino acids. CDR1 and CDR2 (germline): DFQATT, SNEGSKA (reference sequence). The CDR3 nucleotides are TGCAGTGCTAGAGTTCCCCCCTACGAGCAGTACTTC. Its translation is CSARVPPYEQYF.

This sequence joins TRBV27 and TRBJ1-1; no reliable D call. V was cut by 6 bases and J by 1 base, with 9 bases left in between. The germline V gene has CDR1 MNHEY and CDR2 SMNVEV (reference sequence). CDR3 length: 13 amino acids. Here the CDR3 DNA reads TGTGCCAGCAGGACACTACAGAACACTGAAGCTTTCTTT. Amino acid sequence: CASRTLQNTEAFF.

V and J are TRBV4-3 and TRBJ2-4; 14 bases match TRBD2. TRBJ2-5 explains the end of the DNA better; the J call may be wrong. The CDR3 has 17 residues. The germline gives CDR1 LGHNA, CDR2 YSLEER. The CDR3 spells CASSHGLAGGLEETQYF. The CDR3 DNA sequence: TGCGCCAGCAGCCACGGACTAGCGGGAGGTCTGGAAGAGACCCAGTACTTC.

The rearrangement links TRBV20-1 to TRBJ2-7; weak D call: TRBD2 (7 bases). The J call may be wrong; the DNA end is better matched by TRBJ2-4. Germline V gene sequence: CDR1 DFQATT, CDR2 SNEGSKA (reference sequence). This CDR3 is built from 14 residues. The CDR3 DNA reads TGCAGTGCTGTTTCGCGGGGGCGCGGGAACATTCAGTACTTC. It codes for CSAVSRGRGNIQYF.

This chain connects TRBV5-1 to TRBJ2-1; 9 bases match TRBD1. Germline V CDR1 and CDR2: SGHRS, YFSETQ. Trimming cost V 7 bases and J 0 bases; bases outside gene matches: 5. The CDR3 runs 15 residues. The CDR3 is CASLGQGFSYNEQFF. The DNA of the CDR3 is TGCGCCAGCCTGGGACAGGGATTCTCCTACAATGAGCAGTTCTTC.

The J gene is TRBJ2-1, the V gene TRBV7-2; D may be TRBD1 (5 bases). The CDR3 consists of 15 residues. From germline, CDR1 is SGHTA and CDR2 FQGNSA. The V and J ends lost 2 bases and 8 bases respectively, with 16 bases between them. Here the CDR3 reads CASSLNGWQGDEQFF. CDR3 sequence (DNA): TGTGCCAGCAGCTTAAACGGATGGCAGGGCGATGAGCAGTTCTTC.

The gene calls are TRBV20-1 and TRBJ2-1; D gene unclear. Trimming cost V 3 bases and J 5 bases, with 5 bases left between them. The CDR3 length is 11 residues. The germline V gene has CDR1 DFQATT and CDR2 SNEGSKA (reference sequence). CDR3 DNA: TGCAGTGCTAGCCGTCACAATGAGCAGTTCTTC. This translates into CSASRHNEQFF.

This clonotype occurred a few times. The J gene is TRBJ2-4, the V gene TRBV7-2, with D unresolved. The CDR3 has 12 residues. In germline, CDR1 is SGHTA, CDR2 FQGNSA. V shed 0 bases and J shed 10 bases, with 7 bases lying between them. CDR3 region: CASSLATRIQYF. In DNA form, the CDR3 reads TGTGCCAGCAGCTTAGCCACTCGTATTCAGTACTTC.

This chain links TRBV28 with TRBJ2-5; 8 bases fit TRBD1. The germline V gene has CDR1 MDHEN and CDR2 SYDVKM. The CDR3 contains 14 residues. The trim removed 6 bases at V and 5 bases at J, leaving 8 bases unmatched. CDR3 DNA sequence: TGTGCCAGCAGCCCGGGACAGGTTATTGAGACCCAGTACTTC. This gives the protein CASSPGQVIETQYF.

The V gene is TRBV6-5, the J gene TRBJ2-1; D unresolved. Trimming took 6 bases from V and 6 from J, leaving 18 bases between them. CDR3 length equals 15 residues. CDR1 and CDR2 (germline): MNHEY, SVGAGI. The DNA for the CDR3 is TGTGCCAGCAGCCCCCTTTCGGGCCGAAGCAATGAGCAGTTCTTC. This translates into CASSPLSGRSNEQFF.

The V gene is TRBV6-6, the J gene TRBJ2-3; D could derive from TRBD1 or TRBD2 (7 bases each). V lost 5 bases and J lost 8, with 17 bases in between. Germline assignment: CDR1 MNHNY and CDR2 SVGAGI (reference sequence). This CDR3 spans 14 amino acids. In DNA, the CDR3 is TGTGCCAGCAGTCAGGGGGGGAGAAGAGGTACGCAGTATTTT. Encoded protein: CASSQGGRRGTQYF.

The V and J genes are TRBV20-1 and TRBJ2-1; D gene unclear. V lost 0 bases and J lost 1, with 10 bases in between. The CDR3 consists of 15 residues. Per the germline V gene, CDR1 is DFQATT and CDR2 is SNEGSKA (reference sequence). The CDR3 here is CSARDLAKSYNEQFF. For the CDR3, the DNA is TGCAGTGCTAGAGATTTGGCAAAGTCCTACAATGAGCAGTTCTTC.

The genes are TRBV4-2 and TRBJ1-2, with 8 bases identical to TRBD1. Losses at the gene ends were 4 bases for V and 6 bases for J; bases not matched to a gene: 13. Germline values: CDR1 LGHNA, CDR2 YNFKEQ. The CDR3 totals 16 residues. CDR3 in amino acids: CASSRLGAGGADGYTF. In nucleotides, the CDR3 is TGTGCCAGCAGCCGCCTGGGGGCAGGGGGCGCGGATGGCTACACCTTC.

About this clonotype: Germline is not matched at one junction end, which may reflect a read error. V is TRBV4-1 and J is TRBJ1-2; 9 nucleotides agree with TRBD1. This CDR3 spans 15 amino acids. Germline CDR1 and CDR2: MGHRA and YSYEKL. The chain's CDR3 is CAGSQVGTGLYGYTF. The DNA for the CDR3 is TGCGCCGGCAGCCAAGTGGGGACAGGGCTCTATGGCTACACCTTC.

This chain connects TRBV6-6 to TRBJ1-2, with D perhaps TRBD1 (5 bases). Per the germline V gene, CDR1 is MNHNY and CDR2 is SVGAGI (reference sequence). Trimming stripped 6 bases from V and 0 bases from J, with 17 bases between. The CDR3 length is 16 residues. CDR3 residues: CASSVTGTAPNYGYTF. In DNA, the CDR3 is TGTGCCAGCAGCGTTACCGGGACCGCGCCTAACTATGGCTACACCTTC.

This chain links TRBV12-3 or TRBV12-4 with TRBJ2-4; TRBD2 matches 10 bases. The J call may be faulty, since TRBJ2-7 better matches the DNA end. This CDR3 has 18 residues. CDR3 sequence: CASSLKVSGGSYPYEQYF. The CDR3 DNA follows: TGTGCCAGCAGTTTAAAAGTTAGCGGGGGGTCCTACCCCTACGAGCAGTACTTC.

This chain uses TRBV15 with TRBJ1-5, with a tentative D call TRBD1 (6 bases). The CDR3 is 17 residues long. Trimming took 1 base from V and 2 from J, leaving 15 bases between them. Germline CDR1 and CDR2: LNHNV and YYDKDF (reference sequence). CDR3 region: CATSRGTATYRNQPQHF. CDR3 DNA sequence: TGTGCCACCAGCAGAGGGACAGCAACTTATCGCAATCAGCCCCAGCATTTT. Complete variable domain (other parts from reference TRBV15 and TRBJ1-5): DAMVIQNPRYQVTQFGKPVTLSCSQTLNHNVMYWYQQKSSQAPKLLFHYYDKDFNNEADTPDNFQSRRPNTSFCFLDIRSPGLGDTAMYLCATSRGTATYRNQPQHFGDGTRLSIL.

The J gene is TRBJ2-2, the V gene TRBV5-1, with 9 bases that match TRBD2. Per the germline V gene, CDR1 is SGHRS and CDR2 is YFSETQ. The CDR3 spans 18 residues. The V and J ends lost 4 bases and 4 bases, in that order; junction bases with no gene match: 14. The CDR3 reads CASSQKPIAGERTGELFF. CDR3 nucleotides: TGCGCCAGCAGCCAAAAGCCTATAGCGGGGGAACGCACCGGGGAGCTGTTTTTT.